The 26 T cell receptor beta chains listed next were all sequenced from one sample in a study of blood T cell repertoires in COVID-19. The assay was immunoSEQ multiplex PCR, and TCRdb's table has in-frame clones only and misses some. The profile shows under 80,000 clones, 86% of them singletons. Sample: peripheral blood. The receptors originated from a man at least 80 years old in a cohort sampled during active COVID-19.

This clone was counted a single time. This chain links TRBV12-2 with TRBJ2-7; the table assigns TRBD2, which was not confirmed against the DNA. TRBV12-2 is a pseudogene locus. CDR3 size: 17 residues. The CDR3 loop reads CASRLAEVQGGIYEQYF. In nucleotides, the CDR3 is TGTGCAAGTCGCTTAGCGGAGGTCCAGGGAGGGATATACGAGCAGTACTTC.

The chain employs TRBV6-4 and TRBJ2-2; 12 bases align to TRBD1. The V segment lost 0 bases and the J segment 2 bases; nucleotides outside the gene matches: 1. Germline CDR1 reads MRHNA; CDR2 reads SNTAGT. The CDR3 contains 17 residues. In DNA form, the CDR3 reads TGTGCCAGCAGTGACTCGGGGACAGGGGGCAACACCGGGGAGCTGTTTTTT. Translation gives CASSDSGTGGNTGELFF.

The rearrangement joins TRBV5-6 to TRBJ1-5, with D unclear. CDR1 SGHDT and CDR2 YYEEEE come from the germline V gene. The CDR3 is 16 residues long. Deletions cut 0 bases from V and 0 bases from J, with 10 bases between. CDR3 sequence: CASSLGGWGSNQPQHF. As DNA, the CDR3 is TGTGCCAGCAGCTTGGGCGGGTGGGGTAGCAATCAGCCCCAGCATTTT. Based on the CDR3 plus reference TRBV5-6 and TRBJ1-5, the full variable domain is DAGVTQSPTHLIKTRGQQVTLRCSPKSGHDTVSWYQQALGQGPQFIFQYYEEEERQRGNFPDRFSGHQFPNYSSELNVNALLLGDSALYLCASSLGGWGSNQPQHFGDGTRLSIL.

The chain employs TRBV5-1 and TRBJ2-5; the match to TRBD1 covers 7 bases. Germline CDR1 SGHRS, CDR2 YFSETQ. Trimming took 3 bases from V and 0 from J; bases not matched to a gene: 2. This CDR3 is 14 amino acids long. CDR3 protein: CASSWGTDQETQYF. The DNA of the CDR3 is TGCGCCAGCAGCTGGGGGACAGACCAAGAGACCCAGTACTTC.

The V gene is TRBV5-4, the J gene TRBJ2-7; D gene ambiguous. The germline V gene encodes CDR1 SGHNT and CDR2 YYREEE (reference sequence). CDR3 length: 13 amino acids. V gave up 4 bases and J gave up 0 bases, with 8 bases separating them. The CDR3 loop reads CASSPSSSYEQYF. As DNA, the CDR3 is TGTGCCAGCAGCCCCTCCAGCTCCTACGAGCAGTACTTC.

The genes are TRBV6-5 and TRBJ1-6; 10 nucleotides agree with TRBD1. CDR1 MNHEY and CDR2 SVGAGI come from the germline V gene. CDR3 length: 15 residues. Trimming at V came to 6 bases and at J to 9 bases, leaving 8 bases not matched to a gene. CDR3 sequence: CASRLTGQGTSPLHF. The CDR3 DNA reads as TGTGCCAGCAGACTAACGGGACAGGGGACTTCACCCCTCCACTTT.

The chain employs TRBV18 and TRBJ2-1; possible D gene TRBD1, 6 bases. V was cut by 7 bases and J by 4 bases, with 17 bases left in between. Germline CDR1 and CDR2: KGHSH and LQKENI. This CDR3 has 15 amino acids. Written as DNA, the CDR3 is TGTGCCAGCTTAATCTCCAGGGGCGCGTACAATGAGCAGTTCTTC. Protein product: CASLISRGAYNEQFF.

The V gene is TRBV6-5, the J gene TRBJ2-1; the match to TRBD2 covers 11 bases. Germline V lookup: CDR1 MNHEY, CDR2 SVGAGI. The CDR3 has 16 residues. V gave up 2 bases and J gave up 8 bases; unmatched junction bases: 8. Written as DNA, the CDR3 is TGTGCCAGCAGTTACGCGGCTAGCGGGGGGACCTATGAGCAGTTCTTC. Its translation is CASSYAASGGTYEQFF.

The chain has TRBV19 and TRBJ2-1; 8 nucleotides agree with TRBD2. V was clipped by 5 bases and J by 6 bases; unmatched bases: 3. The CDR3 totals 13 residues. Germline loops: CDR1 LNHDA, CDR2 SQIVND (reference sequence). Here the CDR3 reads CASSPGGVNEQFF. CDR3 bases: TGTGCCAGTAGTCCGGGGGGGGTCAATGAGCAGTTCTTC.

V is TRBV7-9 and J is TRBJ2-7; D is possibly TRBD2 (6 bases). The length of the CDR3 is 13 residues. Trimming took 1 base from V and 6 from J, leaving 10 bases between them. Germline loops: CDR1 SEHNR, CDR2 FQNEAQ (reference sequence). The DNA of the CDR3 is TGTGCCAGCAGCTTAGGTGGAGGGTCCGAGCAGTACGTC. Protein sequence: CASSLGGGSEQYV.

This rearrangement joins TRBV4-3 to TRBJ2-5; D unclear. Per germline, CDR1 LGHNA and CDR2 YSLEER. V was shortened by 0 bases and J by 7 bases, with 6 bases between the two germline ends. There are 12 residues in the CDR3. Here the CDR3 DNA reads TGCGCCAGCAGCCAAGAAGGCGGGACCCAGTACTTC. It is translated as CASSQEGGTQYF.

The J gene is TRBJ2-1, the V gene TRBV27, with 8 bases aligning to TRBD2. In germline, CDR1 is MNHEY, CDR2 SMNVEV (reference sequence). The CDR3 spans 16 residues. The J segment lost 9 bases and the V segment lost 2 bases, leaving 12 bases of the junction unmatched. This chain's CDR3 is CASSLKSGTSLSEQFF. The CDR3 DNA reads as TGTGCCAGCAGTTTAAAATCCGGGACTAGTTTAAGTGAGCAGTTCTTC.

The chain combines TRBV3-1 (or the pseudogene TRBV3-2) with TRBJ2-3, with 7 bases fitting TRBD1. The CDR3 is 20 amino acids. The J segment lost 1 base and the V segment lost 0 bases, leaving 16 bases of the junction unmatched. The V gene's germline CDR1 is LGHDT and CDR2 YNNKEL (reference sequence). CDR3 sequence: CASSQDQTRHRGTRTDTQYF. CDR3 nucleotide sequence: TGTGCCAGCAGCCAAGATCAAACCCGACACAGGGGAACCCGCACAGATACGCAGTATTTT.

The V call is TRBV4-2, the J call TRBJ2-5, with TRBD2 matching over 7 bases. CDR3 length: 15 residues. In germline, CDR1 is LGHNA, CDR2 YNFKEQ. J gave up 2 bases and V 4 bases, and 7 bases lay outside the gene matches. The CDR3 nucleotides read TGTGCCAGCAGCCTCCGAGGGGAGGGTCAAGAGACCCAGTACTTC. It is translated as CASSLRGEGQETQYF.

This clone was picked up one time. The chain is built from TRBV28 and TRBJ1-3; D gene ambiguous. The CDR3 totals 15 residues. Germline values: CDR1 MDHEN, CDR2 SYDVKM. Trimming removed 10 bases at V and 0 bases at J, with 16 bases between. The CDR3 is CATQKAGFSGNTIYF. CDR3 bases: TGTGCCACCCAAAAAGCCGGGTTCTCTGGAAACACCATATATTTT.

This sequence joins TRBV6-5 and TRBJ1-2; D might be TRBD1 (6 bases). Per the germline V gene, CDR1 is MNHEY and CDR2 is SVGAGI. Trimming removed 6 bases from V and 7 bases from J, with 15 bases in between. This CDR3 has 13 residues. CDR3 DNA sequence: TGTGCCAGCAGACCCCAGGGGTCGGGTGGCTACACCTTC. Encoded protein: CASRPQGSGGYTF.

This chain connects TRBV11-3 to TRBJ2-5; 8 positions match TRBD2. Germline lookup yields CDR1 SGHNT and CDR2 YENEEA. This CDR3 comprises 15 residues. V lost 1 base and J lost 5; bases outside the gene matches: 6. The chain's CDR3 is CASSLAGGPGETQYF. The CDR3 DNA reads as TGTGCCAGCAGCTTAGCGGGGGGGCCTGGGGAGACCCAGTACTTC.

This clone was seen a few times. The chain combines TRBV7-2 with TRBJ2-2; tentatively, D is TRBD1 (6 bases). V was pared by 9 bases and J by 3 bases, with 14 bases between. Germline assignment: CDR1 SGHTA and CDR2 FQGNSA. The CDR3 consists of 14 residues. CDR3 protein: CASSAGADTGELFF. CDR3 DNA sequence: TGTGCCAGTTCAGCAGGGGCCGACACCGGGGAGCTGTTTTTT. The full variable domain, with the rest looked up from reference TRBV7-2 and TRBJ2-2, is GAGVSQSPSNKVTEKGKDVELRCDPISGHTALYWYRQSLGQGLEFLIYFQGNSAPDKSGLPSDRFSAERTGGSVSTLTIQRTQQEDSAVYLCASSAGADTGELFFGEGSRLTVL.

The chain couples TRBV7-6 to TRBJ2-1, with 10 bases matching TRBD2. Germline assignment: CDR1 SGHVS and CDR2 FNYEAQ. This CDR3 comprises 15 residues. V lost 5 bases to trimming and J lost 5 bases; unmatched junction nucleotides: 6. The CDR3 sequence is CASSLLAGKDNEQFF. The CDR3, as DNA: TGTGCCAGCAGCCTACTAGCGGGGAAGGACAATGAGCAGTTCTTC. The full variable domain, with the rest looked up from reference TRBV7-6 and TRBJ2-1, is GAGVSQSPRYKVTKRGQDVALRCDPISGHVSLYWYRQALGQGPEFLTYFNYEAQQDKSGLPNDRFSAERPEGSISTLTIQRTEQRDSAMYRCASSLLAGKDNEQFFGPGTRLTVL.

This chain joins TRBV11-2 and TRBJ2-1; a possible D gene is TRBD2 (7 bases). V lost 0 bases and J lost 4, with 16 bases in between. The CDR3 length is 17 residues. Looked up from germline, CDR1 is SGHAT and CDR2 is FQNNGV. As DNA, the CDR3 is TGTGCCAGCAGCTTAGATCTAACTGGGGGGGCTTACAATGAGCAGTTCTTC. This gives the protein CASSLDLTGGAYNEQFF. Filled out from reference TRBV11-2 and TRBJ2-1, the complete variable domain reads EAGVAQSPRYKIIEKRQSVAFWCNPISGHATLYWYQQILGQGPKLLIQFQNNGVVDDSQLPKDRFSAERLKGVDSTLKIQPAKLEDSAVYLCASSLDLTGGAYNEQFFGPGTRLTVL.

This chain joins TRBV7-3 and TRBJ2-5; TRBD2 is a possible D gene (6 bases). Germline CDR1 and CDR2: SGHTA and FQGTGA. The CDR3 sequence is 15 residues long. V was pared by 5 bases and J by 0 bases, with 13 bases between. The CDR3 DNA sequence: TGTGCCAGCAGCACCCGGGGAGGCTACCAAGAGACCCAGTACTTC. Translating gives CASSTRGGYQETQYF.

The gene calls are TRBV4-1 and TRBJ2-5; 8 positions agree with TRBD2. Germline lookup yields CDR1 MGHRA and CDR2 YSYEKL. The CDR3 is made up of 14 amino acids. Losses at the gene ends were 4 bases for V and 5 bases for J; bases not matched to a gene: 6. The CDR3 sequence: CASSRTSGDETQYF. In DNA form, the CDR3 reads TGCGCCAGCAGCCGAACTAGCGGTGACGAGACCCAGTACTTC.

This clone was detected a few times. This sequence joins TRBV10-3 and TRBJ2-7; weak D call: TRBD1 (6 bases). This CDR3 is built from 12 residues. The V gene lost 6 bases and the J gene lost 4 bases, with 10 bases spanning the gap. Germline-derived CDR1 and CDR2 are ENHRY and SYGVKD. The CDR3 here is CAISPGQYEQYF. As DNA, the CDR3 is TGTGCCATCAGCCCAGGACAGTACGAGCAGTACTTC.

The table lists this clone with a few counts. V gene TRBV28 combines with J gene TRBJ2-6; tentative D call: TRBD1 (6 bases). CDR3 length: 17 amino acids. The germline CDR1 and CDR2 sequences are MDHEN and SYDVKM. With 6 bases removed from V and 2 bases from J, the gap between germline ends came to 17 bases. The CDR3 loop is CASSHGQTRTGANVLTF. In nucleotides, the CDR3 is TGTGCCAGCAGCCATGGACAGACCCGCACTGGGGCCAACGTCCTGACTTTC.

The CDR3 loop is CASSIGGGRTALKNIQYF. CDR3 coding DNA: TGTGCCAGTAGTATAGGGGGAGGGAGGACAGCTCTAAAAAACATTCAGTACTTC. V gene TRBV19 combines with J gene TRBJ2-4; tentative D call: TRBD2 (7 bases). The CDR3 sequence is 18 residues long. Germline-derived CDR1 and CDR2 are LNHDA and SQIVND (reference sequence). V dropped 1 base and J dropped 4 bases, with 20 bases sitting between them.

CDR3 region: CASSLPGLAGGPGELFF. The CDR3 coding sequence is TGTGCCAGCAGCTTGCCAGGACTAGCGGGGGGGCCAGGGGAGCTGTTTTTT. The chain combines TRBV5-4 with TRBJ2-2; TRBD2 matches at 15 bases. The trim removed 1 base at V and 8 bases at J, leaving 6 bases unmatched. Germline V CDR1 and CDR2: SGHNT, YYREEE (reference sequence). The CDR3 totals 17 residues.